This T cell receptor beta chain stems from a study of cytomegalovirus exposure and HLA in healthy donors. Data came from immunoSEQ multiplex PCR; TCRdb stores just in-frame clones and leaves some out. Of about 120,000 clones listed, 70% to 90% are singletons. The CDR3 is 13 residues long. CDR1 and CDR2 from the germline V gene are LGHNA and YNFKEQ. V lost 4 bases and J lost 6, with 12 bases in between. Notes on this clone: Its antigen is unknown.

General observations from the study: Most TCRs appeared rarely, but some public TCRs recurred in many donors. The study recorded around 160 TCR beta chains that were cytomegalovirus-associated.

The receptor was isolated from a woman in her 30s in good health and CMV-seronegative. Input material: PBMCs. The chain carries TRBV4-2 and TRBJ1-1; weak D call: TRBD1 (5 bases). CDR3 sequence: CASSPLGGAEAFF. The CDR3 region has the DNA TGTGCCAGCAGCCCGCTGGGAGGGGCTGAAGCTTTCTTT.